The clone carrying this T cell receptor (beta chain) was observed a few times. Its antigen is undetermined. Rearranged V-D-J TRB sequences were amplified with a mixed TRB-A/B primer pool. TCRdb redid the calling of the multiplex PCR reads with MiXCR, one entry per CDR3 protein. The profile shows about 4,300 distinct CDR3 sequences, under 35% of them singletons. TCR beta rearrangements were amplified from peripheral blood genomic DNA. This specimen comes from a study of T cell repertoires in aging, cancer and after chemotherapy. The wider study: Six age groups, ranging from 30 or younger to 70 or older, included the donors. Over several months to years, re-sampled healthy donor repertoires clearly shared clones. Regarding the study as a whole: Loss of evenness, beyond lost richness, contributed to age-related TCR diversity decline in cancer patients.

Sequencing was carried out using blood. The TCR comes from a human donor in good health.

The CDR3: CASSLGTGRGTGELFF. The CDR3, as DNA: TGTGCCAGCAGTCTTGGGACAGGGAGAGGCACCGGGGAGCTGTTTTTT. The chain carries TRBV12-3 or TRBV12-4 and TRBJ2-2; 9 bases are shared with TRBD1. This CDR3 is built from 16 residues. V dropped 5 bases and J dropped 4; count of bases not matched to a gene: 8.